This passage covers 20 T cell receptor beta chains from one sample sequenced in a study of shared clonotypes between healthy human individuals. Assay: immunoSEQ multiplex PCR; the TCRdb copy retains only in-frame clones and omits some. In the table there are about 1.5 million clones, approximately 98% of which are singletons. The material sequenced was naive CD4+ T cells sorted from blood. The subset: CD45RA+ positively selected. The receptors stem from a man aged 25-45 years in good health.

CDR3 residues: CASSPLSRAPEEKLFF. The CDR3 coding sequence is TGTGCCAGCTCACCACTGTCGAGGGCACCTGAGGAAAAACTGTTTTTT. The chain couples TRBV18 to TRBJ1-4; D is unresolved. Trimming pared 1 base from V and 8 bases from J, leaving 17 bases between. The length of the CDR3 is 16 residues. Germline-derived CDR1 and CDR2 are KGHSH and LQKENI.

The chain carries TRBV19 and TRBJ2-7; 7 positions match TRBD2. Germline CDR1 and CDR2: LNHDA and SQIVND (reference sequence). The CDR3 covers 14 residues. Trimming took 5 bases from V and 0 from J; bases not matched to a gene: 4. CDR3 DNA sequence: TGTGCCAGTAGTCACGGGGGGAGCTCCTACGAGCAGTACTTC. Amino acid sequence: CASSHGGSSYEQYF.

The chain links TRBV27 to TRBJ2-5; 8 nucleotides match TRBD2. Trimming removed 8 bases from V and 9 bases from J; junction bases left unmatched: 20. The CDR3 is made up of 16 amino acids. CDR1 is MNHEY, CDR2 SMNVEV, per germline (reference sequence). The DNA of the CDR3 is TGTGCCAGCGGAGGGGCGGTGGGCGGGAGGTCGGGGGCCCAGTACTTC. Its translation is CASGGAVGGRSGAQYF.

The rearrangement links TRBV25-1 to TRBJ1-1; the match to TRBD1 covers 10 bases. Trimming cost V 4 bases and J 0 bases; bases outside gene matches: 2. The germline gives CDR1 MGHDK, CDR2 SYGVNS. The CDR3 is 15 amino acids. DNA of the CDR3: TGTGCCAGCAGTGGGACAGGGGGGATGAACACTGAAGCTTTCTTT. It translates to CASSGTGGMNTEAFF.

The chain combines TRBV29-1 with TRBJ2-2; 14 bases match TRBD2. Germline V gene sequence: CDR1 SQVTM, CDR2 ANQGSEA. The CDR3 totals 14 residues. The J segment lost 5 bases and the V segment lost 7 bases, leaving 3 bases of the junction unmatched. CDR3 sequence reads: CSAGTSGSTGELFF. CDR3 coding DNA: TGCAGCGCTGGGACTAGCGGGAGTACCGGGGAGCTGTTTTTT.

V usage is TRBV2 and J usage is TRBJ2-3; maybe TRBD2 (5 bases). The CDR3 runs to 14 residues. From germline, CDR1 is SNHLY and CDR2 FYNNEI. V was trimmed by 3 bases and J by 7 bases, leaving 14 bases between them. In DNA, the CDR3 is TGTGCCAGCAGTGACCCGATTGGGAGCAATACGCAGTATTTT. Encoded protein: CASSDPIGSNTQYF.

The V and J genes are TRBV5-1 and TRBJ2-7; 8 positions agree with TRBD1. The CDR3 loop spans 16 amino acids. V trimming: 0 bases; J trimming: 2 bases; junction bases outside the gene matches: 7. Germline V gene lookup returns CDR1 SGHRS and CDR2 YFSETQ. CDR3 sequence: CASSLGGTGFPYEQYF. The DNA for the CDR3 is TGCGCCAGCAGCTTGGGCGGGACAGGTTTTCCCTACGAGCAGTACTTC.

V is TRBV4-3 and J is TRBJ1-3; tentatively, D is TRBD1 (6 bases). Germline CDR1 reads LGHNA; CDR2 reads YSLEER. Trimming removed 5 bases from V and 0 bases from J, with 17 bases in between. This CDR3 has 17 amino acids. CDR3 sequence: CASSKGRGDYSGNTIYF. The CDR3 nucleotides are TGCGCCAGCAGCAAAGGAAGGGGGGACTACTCTGGAAACACCATATATTTT.

Points on this clone: The sample holds other DNA sequences that translate to the same CDR3. V and J are TRBV6-5 and TRBJ2-5; D is undetermined. The CDR3 covers 13 residues. The V gene lost 2 bases and the J gene lost 3 bases, with 7 bases spanning the gap. Per germline, CDR1 MNHEY and CDR2 SVGAGI. CDR3 residues: CASSYRLEETQYF. CDR3 in DNA: TGTGCCAGCAGTTACAGACTGGAAGAGACCCAGTACTTC.

The chain couples TRBV5-1 to TRBJ2-7; the D call may be TRBD1 or TRBD2 (5 bases each). In germline, CDR1 is SGHRS, CDR2 YFSETQ. V gave up 5 bases and J gave up 2 bases, with 20 bases separating them. There are 16 residues in the CDR3. The CDR3: CASSSTPGPRTYEQYF. CDR3 DNA: TGCGCCAGCAGTTCGACACCGGGACCCCGCACCTACGAGCAGTACTTC.

The chain combines TRBV11-2 with TRBJ2-2; D is uncertain. The CDR3 spans 14 residues. Germline V gene lookup returns CDR1 SGHAT and CDR2 FQNNGV. V was clipped by 4 bases and J by 4 bases, with 10 bases between them. The CDR3, as DNA: TGTGCCAGCAGCTCGAGACTCGTCACCGGGGAGCTGTTTTTT. As protein: CASSSRLVTGELFF.

The chain recombines TRBV14 with TRBJ2-6; D is ambiguous. CDR1 is SGHDN, CDR2 FVKESK, per germline. The CDR3 is 14 residues long. V shed 1 base and J shed 2 bases, with 3 bases lying between them. Here the CDR3 reads CASSQAAGANVLTF. The CDR3 coding sequence is TGTGCCAGCAGCCAAGCAGCTGGGGCCAACGTCCTGACTTTC.

The rearrangement uses TRBV7-9 and TRBJ2-7; D is undetermined. Per the germline V gene, CDR1 is SEHNR and CDR2 is FQNEAQ (reference sequence). V lost 5 bases and J lost 2, with 16 bases in between. This CDR3 region has 15 residues. The DNA of the CDR3 is TGTGCCAGCAGCCCCCTTTGGGAAGACGCCTACGAGCAGTACTTC. Its protein is CASSPLWEDAYEQYF.

This chain joins TRBV10-3 and TRBJ2-3; TRBD2 matches at 8 bases. The germline V gene encodes CDR1 ENHRY and CDR2 SYGVKD. The CDR3 is 16 amino acids. With 6 bases clipped from V and 4 bases from J, the junction kept 12 bases outside the gene matches. The CDR3 nucleotides read TGTGCCATCAGCACTTCGGGGGGGGCAACGTCAGATACGCAGTATTTT. Translated: CAISTSGGATSDTQYF.

This chain links TRBV25-1 with TRBJ2-1; D may be TRBD1 or TRBD2 (5 bases each). Between the trimmed V and J ends, which lost 6 bases and 4 bases, there was a span of 16 bases. The CDR3 covers 15 residues. The germline gives CDR1 MGHDK, CDR2 SYGVNS. The chain's CDR3 is CASRAPKGPYNEQFF. DNA of the CDR3: TGTGCCAGCAGGGCTCCTAAGGGACCTTACAATGAGCAGTTCTTC.

The chain joins TRBV5-1 to TRBJ1-4, with unresolved D. Germline values: CDR1 SGHRS, CDR2 YFSETQ. V was pared by 3 bases and J by 5 bases, with 11 bases between. The CDR3 has 14 amino acids. CDR3 in DNA: TGCGCCAGCAGCTCCGGCCACGGCAATGAAAAACTGTTTTTT. Translated: CASSSGHGNEKLFF.

This sequence joins TRBV5-1 and TRBJ2-7; D is ambiguous. This CDR3 is 16 amino acids long. The germline CDR1 and CDR2 sequences are SGHRS and YFSETQ. Trimming removed 0 bases at V and 2 bases at J, with 15 bases between. CDR3 region: CASSLDGVGPPYEQYF. CDR3 bases: TGCGCCAGCAGCTTGGATGGGGTAGGGCCCCCCTACGAGCAGTACTTC.

This rearrangement joins TRBV9 to TRBJ2-1; 7 positions agree with TRBD1. Germline V gene data show CDR1 as SGDLS and CDR2 as YYNGEE. This CDR3 has 20 residues. V lost 1 base to trimming and J lost 4 bases; unmatched junction nucleotides: 20. CDR3 nucleotides: TGTGCCAGCAGCGTAAGCATAGGGCTCTCAGGGACAGAGGTTTACAATGAGCAGTTCTTC. It specifies CASSVSIGLSGTEVYNEQFF. Looking up the rest from reference TRBV9 and TRBJ2-1 gives the full variable domain: DSGVTQTPKHLITATGQRVTLRCSPRSGDLSVYWYQQSLDQGLQFLIQYYNGEERAKGNILERFSAQQFPDLHSELNLSSLELGDSALYFCASSVSIGLSGTEVYNEQFFGPGTRLTVL.

CDR3 sequence: CASSLAGRDTSPFF. In DNA form, the CDR3 reads TGCGCCAGCAGCTTGGCCGGCAGAGACACTAGTCCGTTCTTC. V is TRBV5-1 and J is TRBJ2-1, with D perhaps matching TRBD2 (5 bases). The CDR3 spans 14 residues. Between the trimmed V and J ends, which lost 0 bases and 15 bases, there was a span of 19 bases. Germline CDR1 reads SGHRS; CDR2 reads YFSETQ.

This sequence joins TRBV7-9 and TRBJ1-4, with a possible D match to TRBD1 (5 bases). Per the germline V gene, CDR1 is SEHNR and CDR2 is FQNEAQ (reference sequence). This CDR3 is 12 amino acids long. The ends were cut back, 5 bases at V and 9 bases at J, with 10 bases in the middle. The chain's CDR3 is CASSRGSKKLFF. CDR3 in DNA: TGTGCCAGCAGCCGGGGCAGTAAAAAACTGTTTTTT.